These 22 T cell receptor beta chains originate from one sample sequenced in a study of response to subunit inactivated influenza vaccine. TCRdb ran MiXCR on the RT-PCR reads and lists one entry per CDR3 protein. The sample holds some 480,000 distinct CDR3 sequences; 9.5% to 13% are singletons and the top ten take about an eighth. Sequencing used PBMCs from blood, obtained about 40 days after vaccination. The receptors stem from a man in his forties or fifties who received an inactivated influenza vaccine.

The rearrangement links TRBV15 to TRBJ2-5, with D perhaps TRBD1 (5 bases). The germline V and J ends were trimmed by 1 base and 4 bases, with 13 bases remaining between them. In germline, CDR1 is LNHNV, CDR2 YYDKDF (reference sequence). This CDR3 contains 15 residues. CDR3 protein: CATSRVKGMGETQYF. CDR3 DNA sequence: TGTGCCACCAGCAGAGTTAAGGGGATGGGAGAGACCCAGTACTTC. Combining the CDR3 with reference TRBV15 and TRBJ2-5 gives the whole variable domain DAMVIQNPRYQVTQFGKPVTLSCSQTLNHNVMYWYQQKSSQAPKLLFHYYDKDFNNEADTPDNFQSRRPNTSFCFLDIRSPGLGDTAMYLCATSRVKGMGETQYFGPGTRLLVL.

As regards this clonotype: This may arise from a read error, as a much more abundant clone is one base away. The CDR3 reads CSSTPWNGNTIYF. The CDR3 DNA reads TGTTCCAGCACCCCGTGGAATGGAAACACCATATATTTT. V and J are TRBV7-9 and TRBJ1-3, with D uncertain. The CDR3 contains 13 residues. The germline CDR1 and CDR2 sequences are SEHNR and FQNEAQ (reference sequence).

This clonotype was seen a few times. The V and J genes are TRBV24-1 and TRBJ2-2; D is unresolved. Looked up from germline, CDR1 is KGHDR and CDR2 is SFDVKD. The CDR3 extends over 13 amino acids. The V and J ends lost 10 bases and 4 bases respectively, with 12 bases between them. CDR3 residues: CATSSPGTGELFF. The CDR3 DNA follows: TGTGCCACATCGTCCCCCGGCACCGGGGAGCTGTTTTTT.

This clonotype has just a few counts. V is TRBV10-3 and J is TRBJ2-2, with D possibly called TRBD1 or TRBD2 (6 bases each). This CDR3 spans 15 amino acids. V was cut by 5 bases and J by 2 bases, with 12 bases left in between. Germline CDR1 and CDR2: ENHRY and SYGVKD. CDR3 DNA: TGTGCCATCAGTCGAGAGGGGGGCAACACCGGGGAGCTGTTTTTT. Its translation is CAISREGGNTGELFF.

The chain combines TRBV2 with TRBJ2-6; D remains ambiguous. In germline, CDR1 is SNHLY, CDR2 FYNNEI. This CDR3 is 11 amino acids long. The ends were cut back, 0 bases at V and 9 bases at J, with 0 bases in the middle. The CDR3 DNA sequence: TGTGCCAGCAGTGAAGCCAACGTCCTGACTTTC. Its protein product is CASSEANVLTF.

This clonotype was observed a few times. The chain recombines TRBV20-1 with TRBJ2-7; TRBD1 aligns across 8 bases. The ends lost 1 base at V and 7 bases at J; junction bases unmatched: 9. The CDR3 covers 14 residues. Germline V gene lookup returns CDR1 DFQATT and CDR2 SNEGSKA (reference sequence). CDR3 nucleotides: TGCAGTGCTAGAGTGGCGACAGGGGTTTTAGAGCAGTACTTC. Protein: CSARVATGVLEQYF.

The chain uses TRBV2 and TRBJ2-3, with 8 bases fitting TRBD2. Germline lookup yields CDR1 SNHLY and CDR2 FYNNEI. The CDR3 runs 16 residues. V lost 6 bases and J lost 2; bases outside the gene matches: 10. In nucleotides, the CDR3 is TGTGCCAGCAGCTCTCAGCGGGGGCCCCACACAGATACGCAGTATTTT. Translating gives CASSSQRGPHTDTQYF.

This clonotype was seen more than once but under ten times. This chain connects TRBV4-3 to TRBJ2-7; tentative D call: TRBD2 (6 bases). This CDR3 is built from 14 residues. Per the germline V gene, CDR1 is LGHNA and CDR2 is YSLEER. V lost 1 base and J lost 4, with 11 bases in between. DNA of the CDR3: TGCGCCAGCAGCCAAGCGCGGGGCCAATACGAGCAGTACTTC. This translates into CASSQARGQYEQYF.

The chain has TRBV29-1 and TRBJ2-1; D may be TRBD1 (6 bases). V lost 7 bases and J 10 bases, leaving 17 bases between the germline ends. This CDR3 is 12 amino acids long. Germline V gene lookup returns CDR1 SQVTM and CDR2 ANQGSEA. In DNA, the CDR3 is TGCAGCGGGGGACAACCAACACGGGAGCAGTTCTTC. It codes for CSGGQPTREQFF.

This chain joins TRBV29-1 and TRBJ2-7; 11 positions match TRBD1. CDR1 and CDR2 (germline): SQVTM, ANQGSEA. The CDR3 sequence is 13 residues long. The trim removed 6 bases at V and 4 bases at J, leaving 5 bases unmatched. This CDR3 is CSVGQGVLYEQYF. The CDR3 region has the DNA TGCAGCGTGGGACAGGGGGTTTTGTACGAGCAGTACTTC.

The chain employs TRBV4-1 and TRBJ2-1; 9 positions agree with TRBD1. After removal of 3 bases from V and 6 bases from J, the junction contained 9 bases not matched to a gene. CDR3 length: 16 amino acids. The germline V gene encodes CDR1 MGHRA and CDR2 YSYEKL. The CDR3 DNA sequence: TGCGCCAGCAGCCACCACCGGGACAGGGTAGCCAATGAGCAGTTCTTC. It yields the protein CASSHHRDRVANEQFF.

This clonotype was picked up a small number of times. This sequence joins TRBV10-2 and TRBJ1-5; D is ambiguous. The CDR3 sequence is 13 residues long. The V gene's germline CDR1 is WSHSY and CDR2 SAAADI. V dropped 6 bases and J dropped 3 bases, with 9 bases sitting between them. The CDR3 bases are TGCGCCAGCAGGGAGAACACCAATCAGCCCCAGCATTTT. Translated, it gives CASRENTNQPQHF.

This clonotype was recorded a few times. The rearrangement joins TRBV6-2 or TRBV6-3 to TRBJ1-2; TRBD1 matches 7 bases. The CDR3 is 13 amino acids. Looked up from germline, CDR1 is MNHEY and CDR2 is SVGEGT. Trimming cost V 5 bases and J 3 bases; bases outside gene matches: 3. Here the CDR3 DNA reads TGTGCCAGCAGTGTGACAGGGCACTATGGCTACACCTTC. Translated, it gives CASSVTGHYGYTF.

This clonotype has just a few counts. This chain uses TRBV20-1 with TRBJ2-7; D is perhaps TRBD2 (7 bases). CDR3 length: 12 amino acids. With 6 bases removed from V and 6 bases from J, the gap between germline ends came to 15 bases. Germline CDR1 is DFQATT and CDR2 is SNEGSKA (reference sequence). Here the CDR3 reads CSAPRGGGEQYF. The CDR3 DNA follows: TGCAGTGCCCCTAGGGGAGGGGGCGAGCAGTACTTC.

The rearrangement uses TRBV20-1 and TRBJ2-1; 7 bases line up with TRBD1. V was pared by 3 bases and J by 4 bases, with 3 bases of the junction left unmatched. From germline, CDR1 is DFQATT and CDR2 SNEGSKA (reference sequence). The CDR3 is 13 amino acids. In DNA form, the CDR3 reads TGCAGTGCTAGGGCGGACAGGTACAATGAGCAGTTCTTC. This codes for CSARADRYNEQFF.

This rearrangement joins TRBV5-1 to TRBJ1-5, with D possibly being TRBD1 (6 bases). From germline, CDR1 is SGHRS and CDR2 YFSETQ. Trimming took off 2 bases at V and 4 bases at J, with 16 bases between the two ends. The CDR3 runs to 16 residues. CDR3: CASSLNRTELNQPQHF. DNA of the CDR3: TGCGCCAGCAGCTTAAACCGGACAGAGTTGAATCAGCCCCAGCATTTT.

This clonotype was counted only a few times. V usage is TRBV5-1 and J usage is TRBJ1-2; D may be TRBD1 (6 bases). This CDR3 has 12 residues. V dropped 3 bases and J dropped 8 bases, with 11 bases sitting between them. Germline CDR1 is SGHRS and CDR2 is YFSETQ. Here the CDR3 reads CASSSDRRGYTF. The CDR3 DNA is TGCGCCAGCAGCTCCGACAGGAGAGGCTACACCTTC.

This clonotype was detected a few times. The CDR3 loop is CASSLATGTNSPLHF. CDR3 nucleotides: TGCGCCAGCAGCTTGGCGACAGGGACCAATTCACCCCTCCACTTT. This chain connects TRBV5-1 to TRBJ1-6, with 7 positions matching TRBD1. From germline, CDR1 is SGHRS and CDR2 YFSETQ. CDR3 length: 15 amino acids. Trimming took 0 bases from V and 7 from J; bases not matched to a gene: 4.

There are many counts of this clonotype. The CDR3: CSVEDWSGGGEQYF. CDR3 DNA: TGCAGCGTTGAAGATTGGTCAGGGGGAGGCGAGCAGTACTTC. The V and J genes are TRBV29-1 and TRBJ2-7, with D possibly TRBD1 on 7 matching bases. Germline V gene lookup returns CDR1 SQVTM and CDR2 ANQGSEA. V shed 0 bases and J shed 6 bases, with 15 bases lying between them. There are 14 residues in the CDR3.

This clonotype was seen more than once but under ten times. V is TRBV24-1 and J is TRBJ2-3; 8 bases fit TRBD2. This CDR3 spans 13 amino acids. CDR1 is KGHDR and CDR2 is SFDVKD in the germline V gene. V gave up 5 bases and J gave up 4 bases; unmatched junction bases: 1. The CDR3 region is CATSGAGADTQYF. In DNA, the CDR3 is TGTGCCACCAGTGGAGCGGGAGCAGATACGCAGTATTTT.

The chain couples TRBV9 to TRBJ2-7, with D maybe TRBD2 (5 bases). Deletions cut 4 bases from V and 4 bases from J, with 21 bases between. CDR3 size: 16 residues. Germline V gene lookup returns CDR1 SGDLS and CDR2 YYNGEE. The CDR3 DNA is TGTGCCAGCAGCCTACATGATACTAGTCCTTCGTACGAGCAGTACTTC. Translated: CASSLHDTSPSYEQYF.

The V and J genes are TRBV6-2 or TRBV6-3 and TRBJ2-1; maybe TRBD2 (7 bases). Trimming stripped 2 bases from V and 7 bases from J, with 21 bases between. Germline assignment: CDR1 MNHEY and CDR2 SVGEGT. The CDR3 runs to 17 residues. The CDR3 is CASSYRFGGGHLNEQFF. The CDR3 DNA is TGTGCCAGCAGTTACCGTTTCGGCGGGGGCCACCTAAATGAGCAGTTCTTC.